The clone carrying this TCR beta chain has a count of ten or more. These data originate in a study of low-dose radiotherapy and immunotherapy resistance in tumors. Alpha- and beta-chain coverage of first-strand cDNA came from TRAV- and TRBV-specific primers. TCRs underwent roughly 20 PCR cycles of amplification with a constant-region primer and V-primer adapter. TCRdb reprocessed the reads with MiXCR, giving one entry per CDR3 protein. The data hold 95,000 to 100,000 distinct CDR3 sequences, with around 21% observed a single time. Trimming took 1 base from V and 5 from J, leaving 3 bases between them. The CDR3 has 11 amino acids. Germline V gene lookup returns CDR1 SGHVS and CDR2 FQNEAQ. Time point noted: after trial treatment. The treatment is: LDRT plus nivolumab, ipilimumab, low-dose cyclophosphamide and aspirin (RACIN trial).

This TCR was recovered from a male donor with prostate cancer. The source was PBMCs, collected after low-dose radiotherapy plus immunotherapy. The chain links TRBV7-8 to TRBJ2-7; D ambiguous. The CDR3 DNA reads as TGTGCCAGCAGCTTAGAGGACGAGCAGTACTTC. Its protein product is CASSLEDEQYF.